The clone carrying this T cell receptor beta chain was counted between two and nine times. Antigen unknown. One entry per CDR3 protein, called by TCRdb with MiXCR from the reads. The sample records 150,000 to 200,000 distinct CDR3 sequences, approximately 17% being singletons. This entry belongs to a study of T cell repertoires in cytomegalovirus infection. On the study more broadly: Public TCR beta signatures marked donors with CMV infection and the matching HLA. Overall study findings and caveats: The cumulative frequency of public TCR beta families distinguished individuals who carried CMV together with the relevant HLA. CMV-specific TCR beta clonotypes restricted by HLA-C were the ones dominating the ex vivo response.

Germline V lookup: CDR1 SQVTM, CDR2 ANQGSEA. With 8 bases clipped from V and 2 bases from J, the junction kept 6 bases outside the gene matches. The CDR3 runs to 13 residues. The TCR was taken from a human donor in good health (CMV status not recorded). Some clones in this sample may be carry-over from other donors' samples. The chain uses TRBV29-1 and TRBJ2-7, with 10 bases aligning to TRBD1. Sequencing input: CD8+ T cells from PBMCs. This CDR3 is CSIGTGVTYEQYF. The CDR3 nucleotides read TGCAGCATCGGGACAGGGGTAACCTACGAGCAGTACTTC.